This is a list of T cell receptor beta chains from one sample in a study of CD8 T cells in Susac syndrome. Each CDR3 protein is one row after TCRdb ran MiXCR on the immunoSEQ multiplex PCR reads. The sample records about 130,000 distinct CDR3 sequences, approximately 95% being singletons. The material sequenced was CD8+ T cells from PBMCs. These receptors originate from a human donor with multiple sclerosis. CDR3s include the opening cysteine and the closing phenylalanine or tryptophan. The D gene is left open where the match is weak. Rows may omit the clone size; those that give it use once, few, many or a size class.

v_gene: TRBV12-3/TRBV12-4; abundance: .; d_gene: .; j_gene: TRBJ2-5; CDR3aa: CASSFTEVTQYF; CDR3nt: TGTGCCAGCAGTTTTACGGAGGTGACCCAGTACTTC
v_gene: TRBV19; abundance: .; d_gene: .; j_gene: TRBJ1-5; CDR3aa: CASSHRNWGIPQPQHF; CDR3nt: TGTGCCAGTAGCCATCGAAATTGGGGGATCCCTCAGCCCCAGCATTTT
v_gene: TRBV4-1; abundance: .; d_gene: TRBD2; j_gene: TRBJ2-3; CDR3aa: CASSQDLGRPSTDTQYF; CDR3nt: TGCGCCAGCAGCCAAGATCTCGGGAGGCCTAGCACAGATACGCAGTATTTT
v_gene: TRBV5-1; abundance: .; d_gene: TRBD1; j_gene: TRBJ2-7; CDR3aa: CASSFYRDRAHYEQYF; CDR3nt: TGCGCCAGCAGCTTTTACCGGGACAGGGCCCACTACGAGCAGTACTTC
v_gene: TRBV24-1; abundance: .; d_gene: TRBD1; j_gene: TRBJ1-2; CDR3aa: CATRRQGKYYGYTF; CDR3nt: TGTGCCACCAGGCGACAGGGAAAGTACTATGGCTACACCTTC
v_gene: TRBV14; abundance: .; d_gene: .; j_gene: TRBJ1-2; CDR3aa: CASSPTNLGYTF; CDR3nt: TGTGCCAGCAGCCCAACGAACTTGGGCTACACCTTC
v_gene: TRBV5-6; abundance: once; d_gene: .; j_gene: TRBJ1-2; CDR3aa: CASTPMGVYGYTF; CDR3nt: TGTGCCAGCACTCCCATGGGGGTCTATGGCTACACCTTC
v_gene: TRBV12-3/TRBV12-4; abundance: .; d_gene: .; j_gene: TRBJ2-3; CDR3aa: CATSRGPSRRTDTQYF; CDR3nt: TGTGCCACATCCCGGGGCCCTTCACGGAGGACAGATACGCAGTATTTT
v_gene: TRBV29-1; abundance: .; d_gene: .; j_gene: TRBJ2-7; CDR3aa: CSQYTRRDYEQYF; CDR3nt: TGCAGCCAATATACGAGGAGGGACTACGAGCAGTACTTC
v_gene: TRBV23-1; abundance: .; d_gene: .; j_gene: TRBJ2-2; CDR3aa: CASSPDRAGPTGELFF; CDR3nt: TGCGCCAGCAGTCCCGATAGGGCGGGGCCCACCGGGGAGCTGTTTTTT
v_gene: TRBV24-1; abundance: .; d_gene: TRBD2; j_gene: TRBJ2-2; CDR3aa: CATSDRLAANTGELFF; CDR3nt: TGTGCCACCAGTGATAGGCTAGCGGCGAACACCGGGGAGCTGTTTTTT
v_gene: TRBV6-4; abundance: .; d_gene: .; j_gene: TRBJ1-1; CDR3aa: CASSEGGVGTEAFF; CDR3nt: TGTGCCAGCAGTGAAGGCGGGGTTGGCACTGAAGCTTTCTTT
v_gene: TRBV7-7; abundance: .; d_gene: TRBD1; j_gene: TRBJ2-3; CDR3aa: CASSPDRGMADTQYF; CDR3nt: TGTGCCAGCAGCCCGGACAGGGGGATGGCAGATACGCAGTATTTT
v_gene: TRBV12-5; abundance: .; d_gene: .; j_gene: TRBJ1-5; CDR3aa: CASGPGQPQHF; CDR3nt: TGTGCTAGTGGTCCCGGTCAGCCCCAGCATTTT
v_gene: TRBV24-1; abundance: .; d_gene: .; j_gene: TRBJ1-2; CDR3aa: CATGGAEYGYTF; CDR3nt: TGTGCCACCGGGGGGGCAGAGTATGGCTACACCTTC
v_gene: TRBV2; abundance: .; d_gene: TRBD2; j_gene: TRBJ2-3; CDR3aa: CASMEGGVADTQYF; CDR3nt: TGTGCCAGCATGGAGGGAGGGGTGGCAGATACGCAGTATTTT
v_gene: TRBV5-1; abundance: .; d_gene: .; j_gene: TRBJ2-2; CDR3aa: CASSLSPEAGELFF; CDR3nt: TGCGCCAGCAGCCTATCTCCGGAGGCCGGGGAGCTGTTTTTT
v_gene: TRBV19; abundance: .; d_gene: .; j_gene: TRBJ2-1; CDR3aa: CASSIGNSGTYNEQFF; CDR3nt: TGTGCCAGTAGTATAGGCAATAGCGGCACCTACAATGAGCAGTTCTTC
v_gene: TRBV5-6; abundance: .; d_gene: TRBD2; j_gene: TRBJ2-1; CDR3aa: CASSLGLAGATEQFF; CDR3nt: TGTGCCAGCAGCTTGGGGTTAGCGGGAGCCACTGAGCAGTTCTTC
v_gene: TRBV5-1; abundance: once; d_gene: TRBD1; j_gene: TRBJ1-5; CDR3aa: CASSLAGGINQPQHF; CDR3nt: TGCGCCAGCAGCTTGGCAGGGGGCATCAATCAGCCCCAGCATTTT
v_gene: TRBV6-5; abundance: .; d_gene: .; j_gene: TRBJ2-5; CDR3aa: CASSGGIGETQYF; CDR3nt: TGTGCCAGCAGTGGGGGGATAGGGGAGACCCAGTACTTC
v_gene: TRBV27; abundance: .; d_gene: .; j_gene: TRBJ1-5; CDR3aa: CASSPGGGGNRPQHF; CDR3nt: TGTGCCAGCAGTCCGGGCGGGGGGGGGAACCGGCCCCAGCATTTT
v_gene: TRBV5-1; abundance: .; d_gene: .; j_gene: TRBJ2-3; CDR3aa: CASSQSRGSDTQYF; CDR3nt: TGCGCCAGCAGCCAGAGTAGGGGTTCAGATACGCAGTATTTT
v_gene: TRBV12-3/TRBV12-4; abundance: .; d_gene: TRBD1; j_gene: TRBJ1-1; CDR3aa: CASSFGQGNTEAFF; CDR3nt: TGTGCCAGCAGTTTCGGACAGGGCAACACTGAAGCTTTCTTT
v_gene: TRBV19; abundance: .; d_gene: TRBD2; j_gene: TRBJ2-1; CDR3aa: CASRAVLAGYTYNEQFF; CDR3nt: TGTGCCAGTAGAGCGGTTCTAGCGGGGTACACCTACAATGAGCAGTTCTTC
v_gene: TRBV27; abundance: .; d_gene: .; j_gene: TRBJ2-1; CDR3aa: CASSLGHVNEQFF; CDR3nt: TGTGCCAGCAGTTTAGGCCATGTGAATGAGCAGTTCTTC
v_gene: TRBV5-1; abundance: .; d_gene: TRBD1; j_gene: TRBJ1-1; CDR3aa: CASSLWGTATEAFF; CDR3nt: TGCGCCAGCAGCTTGTGGGGGACAGCCACTGAAGCTTTCTTT
v_gene: TRBV7-9; abundance: .; d_gene: .; j_gene: TRBJ2-5; CDR3aa: CASSLVVGIGETQYF; CDR3nt: TGTGCCAGCAGCTTAGTTGTTGGCATCGGAGAGACCCAGTACTTC
v_gene: TRBV3-1; abundance: .; d_gene: .; j_gene: TRBJ1-1; CDR3aa: CASSQGPRVGTEAFF; CDR3nt: TGTGCCAGCAGCCAAGGGCCCAGGGTGGGTACTGAAGCTTTCTTT
v_gene: TRBV29-1; abundance: .; d_gene: TRBD1; j_gene: TRBJ1-1; CDR3aa: CSVEGRDRGAFF; CDR3nt: TGCAGCGTTGAAGGCCGGGACAGGGGAGCTTTCTTT
v_gene: TRBV12-5; abundance: once; d_gene: TRBD2; j_gene: TRBJ2-1; CDR3aa: CATTPGTSGRYSYNEQFF; CDR3nt: TGTGCTACGACACCTGGGACTAGCGGGAGGTACTCCTACAATGAGCAGTTCTTC
v_gene: TRBV20-1; abundance: .; d_gene: TRBD2; j_gene: TRBJ2-2; CDR3aa: CSAKGLAGEFANTGELFF; CDR3nt: TGCAGTGCTAAAGGACTAGCGGGGGAGTTCGCGAACACCGGGGAGCTGTTTTTT
v_gene: TRBV5-1; abundance: .; d_gene: .; j_gene: TRBJ1-6; CDR3aa: CASSLGRAEISPLHF; CDR3nt: TGCGCCAGCAGCTTGGGCAGGGCCGAAATTTCACCCCTCCACTTT
v_gene: TRBV27; abundance: once; d_gene: .; j_gene: TRBJ1-2; CDR3aa: CASSTVSAGEGYTF; CDR3nt: TGTGCCAGCAGTACGGTCTCGGCAGGGGAAGGCTACACCTTC
v_gene: TRBV24-1; abundance: .; d_gene: .; j_gene: TRBJ2-3; CDR3aa: CATSDLAVRAGDTQYF; CDR3nt: TGTGCCACCAGTGATTTGGCTGTCAGGGCGGGAGATACGCAGTATTTT
v_gene: TRBV7-9; abundance: .; d_gene: .; j_gene: TRBJ2-1; CDR3aa: CASSLVAFFNEQFF; CDR3nt: TGTGCCAGCAGCTTAGTCGCCTTTTTCAATGAGCAGTTCTTC
v_gene: TRBV12-3/TRBV12-4; abundance: .; d_gene: TRBD2; j_gene: TRBJ2-1; CDR3aa: CASSPGGSGNEQFF; CDR3nt: TGTGCCAGCAGTCCCGGGGGTAGCGGGAATGAGCAGTTCTTC
v_gene: TRBV19; abundance: few; d_gene: TRBD1; j_gene: TRBJ1-1; CDR3aa: CASSRDRGPTEAFF; CDR3nt: TGTGCCAGTAGTCGGGACAGGGGCCCCACTGAAGCTTTCTTT
v_gene: TRBV4-1; abundance: .; d_gene: TRBD1; j_gene: TRBJ1-2; CDR3aa: CASSTDREAINYGYTF; CDR3nt: TGCGCCAGCAGTACCGACAGGGAGGCGATCAACTATGGCTACACCTTC
v_gene: TRBV12-3/TRBV12-4; abundance: .; d_gene: TRBD1; j_gene: TRBJ1-1; CDR3aa: CASNDRGGTEAFF; CDR3nt: TGTGCCAGCAACGACAGGGGTGGAACTGAAGCTTTCTTT
v_gene: TRBV20-1; abundance: .; d_gene: .; j_gene: TRBJ2-2; CDR3aa: CSARGGWGITNTGELFF; CDR3nt: TGCAGTGCTAGGGGAGGCTGGGGGATTACGAACACCGGGGAGCTGTTTTTT
v_gene: TRBV2; abundance: .; d_gene: TRBD1; j_gene: TRBJ2-7; CDR3aa: CASSEWGQGRYEQYF; CDR3nt: TGTGCCAGCAGTGAATGGGGACAGGGGAGGTACGAGCAGTACTTC
v_gene: TRBV6-2/TRBV6-3; abundance: .; d_gene: .; j_gene: TRBJ2-2; CDR3aa: CASSLSWSGELFF; CDR3nt: TGTGCCAGCAGTCTCAGCTGGTCCGGGGAGCTGTTTTTT
v_gene: TRBV29-1; abundance: .; d_gene: .; j_gene: TRBJ1-2; CDR3aa: CSVESPNYGYTF; CDR3nt: TGCAGCGTTGAGAGTCCTAACTATGGCTACACCTTC
v_gene: TRBV9; abundance: .; d_gene: TRBD1; j_gene: TRBJ2-1; CDR3aa: CASSAPWDRGLDEQFF; CDR3nt: TGTGCCAGCAGCGCCCCTTGGGACAGGGGGCTCGATGAGCAGTTCTTC
v_gene: TRBV2; abundance: .; d_gene: .; j_gene: TRBJ2-2; CDR3aa: CASSVWYYNGTGELFF; CDR3nt: TGTGCCAGCAGTGTTTGGTATTACAACGGCACCGGGGAGCTGTTTTTT
v_gene: TRBV12-3/TRBV12-4; abundance: .; d_gene: TRBD2; j_gene: TRBJ2-1; CDR3aa: CASRGTSGSSYNEQFF; CDR3nt: TGTGCCAGCAGAGGGACTAGCGGGAGCTCCTACAATGAGCAGTTCTTC
v_gene: TRBV6-5; abundance: .; d_gene: .; j_gene: TRBJ2-1; CDR3aa: CASWGGALYNEQFF; CDR3nt: TGTGCCAGCTGGGGGGGGGCTCTCTACAATGAGCAGTTCTTC